This TCR beta chain comes out of a study of tumor-infiltrating T cells and Merkel cell polyomavirus (dated by TCRdb to about 2017). A note on the overall study: In Merkel cell carcinoma patients, the study examined CD8+ T cells specific for the Merkel cell polyomavirus KLL epitope. Of all the tumor samples in the study, one was a frozen nodal tumor digest and another was a flash-frozen core biopsy of a metastasis. Most of the whole-tumor samples were approximately 23-micron curls sectioned from formalin-fixed, paraffin-embedded tissue blocks. Patient treatments varied, were not standardized, and included chemotherapy, radiation and immunotherapies. TRB sequencing covered KLL-tetramer-sorted cells from blood or tumor-infiltrating lymphocytes in 14 samples, plus 12 matched whole-tumor samples. Patients came in at different disease stages and had a median follow-up of 2.7 years, ranging from roughly 1.1 to 6.0 years.

Broad study findings and their caveats: The study examined just one viral epitope, so T cells targeting other Merkel cell polyomavirus epitopes were not captured. KLL-specific TRB repertoires were diverse and largely private, with only one public clonotype among some 400 unique sequences, shared by two patients. A significant MCC-specific survival advantage (P = 0.0051) was associated with a greater number of unique KLL-specific clonotypes in tumors (about 5-110 vs 0-3). Significantly improved MCC-specific survival was associated with a higher intratumoral fraction of KLL-specific T cells (roughly 1.9-20% versus about 0-0.15%). The small sample size of the study (n of about 13 patients) is recognized as a limitation.

Robust positive staining for Merkel cell polyomavirus Large T antigen was observed by immunohistochemistry in the tumors of all patients. The study included about a dozen Merkel cell carcinoma patients who had robust KLL-tetramer+ populations, above 0.04% of CD8+ T cells, in blood and/or cultured TIL. Every patient was Caucasian, and patient ages had a median of roughly 67 years and ranged from roughly 45 to 85 years. Lymph node tumors were analyzed for patients with unknown primaries who presented with nodal disease, or when insufficient primary tissue was available. The library was built by means of the immunoSEQ multiplex PCR assay. Genomic DNA extraction, TRB sequencing and normalization were carried out by Adaptive Biotechnologies (Seattle, WA). The original methods were these. Clonality was calculated as one minus the Shannon entropy of productive TRB sequences, normalized by log2 of unique productive sequences. KLL-specific clonotypes in tumors were identified by matching TCRbeta CDR3 amino acid sequences to those from the tetramer-sorted sample of each patient. TCRdb obtained this table from immuneACCESS and retained in-frame rearrangements with V and J assigned. These tables miss some clones; where compared with another copy, unresolved V genes account for less than half of the shortfall, and the remainder is unexplained. V, J and clone size derive from that table, while D and trimming were established from the DNA sequence. The sample yields some 25,000 clones; about 85% were counted once. About 2.9% of the sample is held by the ten biggest clonotypes.

Measured from the cysteine to the phenylalanine, the CDR3 is 16 residues long. Only CDR3 DNA remains: 48 bases, in frame from the first base. The junction shows trimming of 0 bases on V and 0 bases on J, and the gene matches do not reach 4 bases of it. The germline V gene gives CDR1 as SGHTS and CDR2 as YDEGEE. With regard to this clone: Its antigen is still unknown. The sample holds no much larger clone one base away, and base qualities are not on file.

The TCR sequence derives from a man aged 45-60 years with Merkel cell carcinoma. Sequenced input: lymph node tissue. The rearrangement combines TRBV5-8 with TRBJ1-2, with 8 bases aligning to TRBD1. CDR3 sequence: CASSLDGGQANYGYTF. The nucleotide sequence reads as follows: TGTGCCAGCAGCTTGGACGGGGGACAGGCTAACTATGGCTACACCTTC. Beyond the CDR3, the reference TRBV5-8 and TRBJ1-2 genes provide the residues; the full variable domain reads: EAGVTQSPTHLIKTRGQQATLRCSPISGHTSVYWYQQALGLGLQFLLWYDEGEERNRGNFPPRFSGRQFPNYSSELNVNALELEDSALYLCASSLDGGQANYGYTFGSGTRLTVV.